The 12 T cell receptor beta chains listed next were all sequenced from one sample in a study of shared clonotypes between healthy human individuals. Clones were sequenced by immunoSEQ multiplex PCR, and TCRdb holds only the in-frame ones, with some missing. The table records under 1,100,000 clones, approximately 80% of them present only once. Input material: memory CD4+ T cells from PBMCs. Subset reported: CD45RA-negative fraction. The source is a man aged 18 to 30 in good health. Some clones in this sample may be carry-over from other donors' samples.

The V and J genes are TRBV11-2 and TRBJ2-3; D unresolved. The germline V and J ends were trimmed by 1 base and 2 bases, with 7 bases remaining between them. In germline, CDR1 is SGHAT, CDR2 FQNNGV. The CDR3 totals 14 residues. CDR3 sequence: CASSLVHSTDTQYF. The CDR3 region has the DNA TGTGCCAGCAGCTTAGTCCACTCCACAGATACGCAGTATTTT.

This clone was seen only once. V gene TRBV5-8 combines with J gene TRBJ1-6, with a possible D match to TRBD1 (5 bases). Trimming stripped 4 bases from V and 8 bases from J, with 16 bases between. From germline, CDR1 is SGHTS and CDR2 YDEGEE. The CDR3 contains 15 residues. The CDR3 nucleotides read TGTGCCAGCAGCCGCCCCCCAGGGATTGATTCACCCCTCCACTTT. Its protein is CASSRPPGIDSPLHF.

This clone has just one count. The chain has TRBV5-1 and TRBJ1-1; D not resolved. The CDR3 has 15 residues. V lost 0 bases to trimming and J lost 0 bases, with 9 bases between them. Germline-derived CDR1 and CDR2 are SGHRS and YFSETQ. The CDR3 DNA sequence: TGCGCCAGCAGCTTGGTAGGGATCATGAACACTGAAGCTTTCTTT. This gives the protein CASSLVGIMNTEAFF. Using reference TRBV5-1 and TRBJ1-1 for the parts outside the CDR3, the full variable domain is KAGVTQTPRYLIKTRGQQVTLSCSPISGHRSVSWYQQTPGQGLQFLFEYFSETQRNKGNFPGRFSGRQFSNSRSEMNVSTLELGDSALYLCASSLVGIMNTEAFFGQGTRLTVV.

This clone was seen more than once but under ten times. The rearrangement uses TRBV6-5 and TRBJ1-2; the D is unclear. Germline loops: CDR1 MNHEY, CDR2 SVGAGI. CDR3 length equals 14 residues. Trimming took 0 bases from V and 7 from J, leaving 12 bases between them. CDR3 DNA: TGTGCCAGCAGTTACTCAGGGTCCCACGCTGGCTACACCTTC. Its translation is CASSYSGSHAGYTF.

This clone was detected a few times. The chain joins TRBV28 to TRBJ1-4, with D possibly being TRBD1 (6 bases). V lost 6 bases and J 7 bases, leaving 18 bases between the germline ends. Germline-derived CDR1 and CDR2 are MDHEN and SYDVKM. The CDR3 is 15 amino acids. The CDR3 sequence: CASRPQGQFPEKLFF. CDR3 bases: TGTGCCAGCAGGCCTCAGGGACAATTCCCTGAAAAACTGTTTTTT.

V and J are TRBV9 and TRBJ2-3, with D unclear. V lost 3 bases and J 6 bases, leaving 8 bases between the germline ends. The CDR3 spans 12 residues. CDR1 SGDLS and CDR2 YYNGEE come from the germline V gene. The CDR3 bases are TGTGCCAGCAGCGCGCCTTTGGATACGCAGTATTTT. It codes for CASSAPLDTQYF.

On this clone: Other DNA sequences in the same sample also yield this CDR3. The CDR3 spells CASSPGQASTDTQYF. The CDR3, as DNA: TGTGCCAGCTCACCCGGACAGGCTAGCACAGATACGCAGTATTTT. V and J are TRBV18 and TRBJ2-3; 7 bases fit TRBD1. The length of the CDR3 is 15 residues. The J segment lost 0 bases and the V segment lost 3 bases, leaving 3 bases of the junction unmatched. Germline V gene data show CDR1 as KGHSH and CDR2 as LQKENI.

The chain recombines TRBV19 with TRBJ2-6; D ambiguous. Trimming removed 7 bases at V and 0 bases at J, with 10 bases between. Germline V lookup: CDR1 LNHDA, CDR2 SQIVND (reference sequence). The CDR3 has 15 amino acids. Here the CDR3 DNA reads TGTGCCAGTAATAACAGAATCTCTGGGGCCAACGTCCTGACTTTC. Its protein is CASNNRISGANVLTF. The variable domain in full, completed from reference TRBV19 and TRBJ2-6, reads DGGITQSPKYLFRKEGQNVTLSCEQNLNHDAMYWYRQDPGQGLRLIYYSQIVNDFQKGDIAEGYSVSREKKESFPLTVTSAQKNPTAFYLCASNNRISGANVLTFGAGSRLTVL.

In its sample, this clone was seen a few times. The CDR3 DNA reads TGCGCCAGCAGCCCCGCGGGGGGTGACTACACCTTC. This codes for CASSPAGGDYTF. The V and J genes are TRBV4-3 and TRBJ1-2, with a tentative D call TRBD1 (5 bases). V was pared by 4 bases and J by 10 bases, with 13 bases between. Per the germline V gene, CDR1 is LGHNA and CDR2 is YSLEER. This CDR3 is built from 12 residues.

As regards this clone: Mismatch with germline at one junction end may stem from a read error. The identical CDR3 is also encoded by other nucleotide sequences in the sample. This chain joins TRBV6-1 and TRBJ2-4; 8 positions match TRBD2. Germline V gene lookup returns CDR1 MNHNS and CDR2 SASEGT. The CDR3 covers 19 residues. This CDR3 reads CASSDGTASGFQAKNIQYF. The CDR3 nucleotides are TGTGCCAGCAGTGATGGAACCGCTAGCGGGTTTCAAGCCAAAAATATTCAGTACTTC.

This chain uses TRBV19 with TRBJ1-2; D unclear. Germline CDR1 is LNHDA and CDR2 is SQIVND (reference sequence). Trimming cost V 0 bases and J 5 bases, with 7 bases left between them. The CDR3 runs 13 residues. The CDR3 is CASSIDTEYGYTF. The CDR3 nucleotides are TGTGCCAGTAGTATAGATACAGAATATGGCTACACCTTC.

This clone was recorded only once. This chain links TRBV28 with TRBJ2-1; 9 bases are a match to TRBD2. Germline V gene data show CDR1 as MDHEN and CDR2 as SYDVKM. Losses at the gene ends were 5 bases for V and 6 bases for J; bases not matched to a gene: 14. The CDR3 has 17 amino acids. CDR3 bases: TGTGCCAGCAGTCCTCCTCGCGGGAGGGCCGTTCGCAATGAGCAGTTCTTC. Its translation is CASSPPRGRAVRNEQFF.